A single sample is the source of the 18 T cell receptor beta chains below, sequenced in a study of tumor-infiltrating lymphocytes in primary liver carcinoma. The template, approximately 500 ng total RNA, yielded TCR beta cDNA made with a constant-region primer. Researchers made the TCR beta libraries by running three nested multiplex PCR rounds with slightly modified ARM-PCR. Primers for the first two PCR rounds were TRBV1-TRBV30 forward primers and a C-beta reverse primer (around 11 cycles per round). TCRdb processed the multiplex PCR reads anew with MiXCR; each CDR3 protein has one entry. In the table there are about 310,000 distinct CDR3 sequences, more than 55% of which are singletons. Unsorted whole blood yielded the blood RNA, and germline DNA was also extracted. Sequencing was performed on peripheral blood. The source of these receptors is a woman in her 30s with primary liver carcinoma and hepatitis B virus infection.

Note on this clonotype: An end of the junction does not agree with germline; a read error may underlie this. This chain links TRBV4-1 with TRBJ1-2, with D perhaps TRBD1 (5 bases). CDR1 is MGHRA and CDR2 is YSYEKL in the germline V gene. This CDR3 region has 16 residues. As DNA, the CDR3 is TGCTCCAGCAGCCAAGATCCCGGACGGGGGATCCATGGCTACACCTTC. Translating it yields CSSSQDPGRGIHGYTF.

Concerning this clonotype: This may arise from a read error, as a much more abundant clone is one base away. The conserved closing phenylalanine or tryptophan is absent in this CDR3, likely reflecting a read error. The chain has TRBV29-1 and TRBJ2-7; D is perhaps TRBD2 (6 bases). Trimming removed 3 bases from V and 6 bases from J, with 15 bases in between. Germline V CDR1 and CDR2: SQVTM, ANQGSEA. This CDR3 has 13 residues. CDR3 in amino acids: CSVESGLLGEQYS. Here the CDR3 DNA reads TGCAGCGTTGAGAGCGGGCTCCTCGGCGAGCAGTACTCC.

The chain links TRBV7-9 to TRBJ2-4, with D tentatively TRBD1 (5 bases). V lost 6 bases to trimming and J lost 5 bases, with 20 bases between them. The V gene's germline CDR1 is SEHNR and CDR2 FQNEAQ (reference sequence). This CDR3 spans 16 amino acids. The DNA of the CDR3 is TGTGCCAGCAGTCCTACGAGGATCAGGGTGGAAAACATTCAGTACTTC. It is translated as CASSPTRIRVENIQYF.

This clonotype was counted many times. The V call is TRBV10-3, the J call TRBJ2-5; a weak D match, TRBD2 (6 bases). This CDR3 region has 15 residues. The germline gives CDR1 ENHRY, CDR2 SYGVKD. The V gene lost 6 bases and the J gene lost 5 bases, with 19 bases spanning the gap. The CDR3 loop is CAIRRGTTFGETQYF. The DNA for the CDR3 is TGTGCCATCAGGCGGGGAACGACCTTCGGGGAGACCCAGTACTTC.

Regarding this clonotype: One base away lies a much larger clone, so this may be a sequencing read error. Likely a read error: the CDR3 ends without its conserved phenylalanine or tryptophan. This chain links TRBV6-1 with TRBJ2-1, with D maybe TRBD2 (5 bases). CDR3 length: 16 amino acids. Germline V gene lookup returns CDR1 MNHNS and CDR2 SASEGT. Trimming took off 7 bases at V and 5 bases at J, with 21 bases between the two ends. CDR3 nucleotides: TGTGCCAGCAATAAGGAGCGGAGAGTAAACAACAATGAGCAGTTCTCC. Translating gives CASNKERRVNNNEQFS.

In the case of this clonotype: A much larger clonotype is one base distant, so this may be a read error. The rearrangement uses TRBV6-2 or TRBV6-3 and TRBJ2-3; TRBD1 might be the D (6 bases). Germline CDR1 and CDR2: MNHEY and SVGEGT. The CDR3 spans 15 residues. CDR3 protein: CASSYQYDRTDTQFF. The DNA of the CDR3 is TGTGCCAGCAGTTACCAATACGACCGGACAGATACGCAGTTTTTT.

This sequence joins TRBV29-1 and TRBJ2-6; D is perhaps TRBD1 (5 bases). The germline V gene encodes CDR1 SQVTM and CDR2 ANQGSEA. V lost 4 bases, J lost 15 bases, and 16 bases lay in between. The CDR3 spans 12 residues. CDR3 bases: TGCAGCGTTGTCGGTGGGGCCAACACCCTGACTTTC. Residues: CSVVGGANTLTF.

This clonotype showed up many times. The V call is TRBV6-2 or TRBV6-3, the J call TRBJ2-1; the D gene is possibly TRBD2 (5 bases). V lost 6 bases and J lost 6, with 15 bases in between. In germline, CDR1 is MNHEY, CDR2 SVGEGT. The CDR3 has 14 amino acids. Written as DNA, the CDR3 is TGTGCCAGCAGAACCGGGATCCGACGCAATGAGCAGTTCTTC. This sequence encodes CASRTGIRRNEQFF.

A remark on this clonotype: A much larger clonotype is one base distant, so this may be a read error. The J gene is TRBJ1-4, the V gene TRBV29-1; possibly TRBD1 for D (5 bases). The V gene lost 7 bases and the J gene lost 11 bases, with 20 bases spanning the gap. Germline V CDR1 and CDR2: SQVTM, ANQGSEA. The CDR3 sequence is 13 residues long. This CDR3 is CSALNDLGGKLFF. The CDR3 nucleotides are TGCAGCGCTCTTAACGACCTTGGGGGGAAACTGTTTTTT. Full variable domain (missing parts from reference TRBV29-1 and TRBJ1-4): SAVISQKPSRDICQRGTSLTIQCQVDSQVTMMFWYRQQPGQSLTLIATANQGSEATYESGFVIDKFPISRPNLTFSTLTVSNMSPEDSSIYLCSALNDLGGKLFFGSGTQLSVL.

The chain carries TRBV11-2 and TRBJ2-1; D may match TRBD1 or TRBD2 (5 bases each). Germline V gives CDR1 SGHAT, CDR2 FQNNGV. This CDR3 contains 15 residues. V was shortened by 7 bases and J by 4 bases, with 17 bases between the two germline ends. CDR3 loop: CASNLSGAAYNEQFF. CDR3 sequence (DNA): TGTGCCAGCAATCTTTCCGGGGCAGCGTACAATGAGCAGTTCTTC.

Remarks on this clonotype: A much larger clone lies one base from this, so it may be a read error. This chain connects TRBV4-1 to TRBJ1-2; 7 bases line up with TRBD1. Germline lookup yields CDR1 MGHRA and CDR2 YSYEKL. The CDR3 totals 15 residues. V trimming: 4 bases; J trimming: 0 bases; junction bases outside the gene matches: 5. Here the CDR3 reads CASSRDREANYGYTF. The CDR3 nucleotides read TGCGCCAGCAGCCGCGACAGGGAGGCTAACTATGGCTACACCTTC.

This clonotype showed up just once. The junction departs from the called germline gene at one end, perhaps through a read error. The CDR3 region is CACSAYRGPSNQPQHF. Here the CDR3 DNA reads TGTGCCTGCAGCGCCTACAGGGGGCCGAGCAATCAGCCCCAGCATTTT. V and J are TRBV7-8 and TRBJ1-5; 9 bases match TRBD1. Germline assignment: CDR1 SGHVS and CDR2 FQNEAQ. The CDR3 extends over 16 amino acids.

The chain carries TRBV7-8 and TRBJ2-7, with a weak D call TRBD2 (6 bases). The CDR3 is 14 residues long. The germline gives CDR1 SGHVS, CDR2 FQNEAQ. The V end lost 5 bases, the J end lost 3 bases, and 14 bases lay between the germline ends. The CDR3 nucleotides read TGTGCCAGCAGCATTAGAGTCGGGGGCTACGAGCAGTACTTC. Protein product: CASSIRVGGYEQYF.

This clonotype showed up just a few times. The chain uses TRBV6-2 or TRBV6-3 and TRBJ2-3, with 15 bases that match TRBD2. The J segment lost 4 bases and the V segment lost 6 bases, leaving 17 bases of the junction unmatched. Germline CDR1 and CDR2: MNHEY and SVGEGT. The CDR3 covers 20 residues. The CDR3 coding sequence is TGTGCCAGCAGGCCAACTACGGGACTAGCGGGAGGCCTCAGGGCAGATACGCAGTATTTT. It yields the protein CASRPTTGLAGGLRADTQYF.

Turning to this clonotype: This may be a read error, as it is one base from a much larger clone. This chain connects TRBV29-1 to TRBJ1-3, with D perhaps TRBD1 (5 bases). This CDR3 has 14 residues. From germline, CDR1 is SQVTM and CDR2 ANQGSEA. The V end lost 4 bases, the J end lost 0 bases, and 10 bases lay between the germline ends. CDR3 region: CSVAGRNSGNTIYF. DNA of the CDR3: TGCAGCGTTGCAGGGCGTAACTCTGGAAACACCATATATTTT.

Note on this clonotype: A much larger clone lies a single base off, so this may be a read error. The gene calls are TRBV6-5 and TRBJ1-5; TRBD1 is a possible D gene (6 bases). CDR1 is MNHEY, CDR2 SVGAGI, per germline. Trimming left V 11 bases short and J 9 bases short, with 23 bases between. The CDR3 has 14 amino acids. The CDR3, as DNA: TGTGCCGGCCGTCCCCGGGGGGCCCCCGGGCCCCAGCATTTT. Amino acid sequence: CAGRPRGAPGPQHF.

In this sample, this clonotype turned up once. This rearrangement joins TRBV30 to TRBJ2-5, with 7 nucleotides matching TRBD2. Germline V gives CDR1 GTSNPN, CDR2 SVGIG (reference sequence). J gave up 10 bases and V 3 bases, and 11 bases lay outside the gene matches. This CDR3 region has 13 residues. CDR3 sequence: CAWRPRWGGNQYF. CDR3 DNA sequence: TGTGCCTGGAGGCCACGCTGGGGAGGGAACCAGTACTTC.

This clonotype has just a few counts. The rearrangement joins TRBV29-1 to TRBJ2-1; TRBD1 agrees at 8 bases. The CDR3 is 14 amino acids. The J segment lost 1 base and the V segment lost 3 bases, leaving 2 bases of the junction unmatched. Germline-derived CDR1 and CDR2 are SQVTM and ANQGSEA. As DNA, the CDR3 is TGCAGCGTTGAGGACAGGGCATCCTACAATGAGCAGTTCTTC. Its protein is CSVEDRASYNEQFF.